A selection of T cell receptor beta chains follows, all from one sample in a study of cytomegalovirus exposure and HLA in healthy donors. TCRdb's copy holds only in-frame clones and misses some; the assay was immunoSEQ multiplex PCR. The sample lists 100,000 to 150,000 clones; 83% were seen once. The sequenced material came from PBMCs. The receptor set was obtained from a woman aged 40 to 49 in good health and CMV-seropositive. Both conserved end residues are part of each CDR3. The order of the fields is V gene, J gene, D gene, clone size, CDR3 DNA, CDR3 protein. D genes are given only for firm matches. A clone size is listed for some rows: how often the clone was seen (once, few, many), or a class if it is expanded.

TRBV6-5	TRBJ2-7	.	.	TGTGCCAGCAGTACTCAGACAGGCAACGAGCAGTACTTC	CASSTQTGNEQYF
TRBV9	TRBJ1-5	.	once	TGTGCCAGCAGCGTTAGTACGGGAAATCAGCCCCAGCATTTT	CASSVSTGNQPQHF
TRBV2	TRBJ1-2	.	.	TGTGCCAGCAGCTACGGCTATGGCTACACCTTC	CASSYGYGYTF
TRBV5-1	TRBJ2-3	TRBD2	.	TGCGCCAGCAGGTGGCGGGAGGATGACACAGATACGCAGTATTTT	CASRWREDDTDTQYF
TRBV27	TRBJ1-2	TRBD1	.	TGTGCCAGCCGGGACAGGGTATATGGCTACACCTTC	CASRDRVYGYTF
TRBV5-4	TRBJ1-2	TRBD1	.	TGTGCCAGCAGCTTGGCGGGACAGAAGAACTATGGCTACACCTTC	CASSLAGQKNYGYTF
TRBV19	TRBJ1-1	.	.	TGTGCCAGTTCCCGGGACACGGTTGAAGCTTTCTTT	CASSRDTVEAFF
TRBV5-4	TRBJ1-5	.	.	TGTGCCAGCAGCTCTTCCGGGGACAATCAGCCCCAGCATTTT	CASSSSGDNQPQHF
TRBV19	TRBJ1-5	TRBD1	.	TGTGCCAGTAGTGACAGGGGTCCCTATCAGCCCCAGCATTTT	CASSDRGPYQPQHF
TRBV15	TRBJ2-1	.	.	TGTGCCACCAGCAATGGACTGTACAATGAGCAGTTCTTC	CATSNGLYNEQFF
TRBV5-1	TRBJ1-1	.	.	TGCGCCAGCAGCTTGCAGAATGAAGCTTTCTTT	CASSLQNEAFF
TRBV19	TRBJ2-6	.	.	TGTGCCAGTAGTATTAGGGGGTCTGGGGCCAACGTCCTGACTTTC	CASSIRGSGANVLTF
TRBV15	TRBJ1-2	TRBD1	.	TGTGCCACCAGCCGAGAAGGGACAGGGGCTAACTATGGCTACACCTTC	CATSREGTGANYGYTF
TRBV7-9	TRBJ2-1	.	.	TGTGCCGGAATCCCTCCGGGACAACCCTACAATGAGCAGTTCTTC	CAGIPPGQPYNEQFF
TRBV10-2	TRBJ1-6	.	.	TGCGCCAGCAGTGATCGGGGTAATTCACCCCTCCACTTT	CASSDRGNSPLHF
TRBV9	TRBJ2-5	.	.	TGTGCCAGTGGATCACTACTGCAAGAGACCCAGTACTTC	CASGSLLQETQYF
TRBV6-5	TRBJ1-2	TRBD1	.	TGTGCCAGCAGTTATGGGACAGGGAAGGACTACACCTTC	CASSYGTGKDYTF
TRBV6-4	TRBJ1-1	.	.	TGTGCCAGCAGTACAGGGTTTCAGGACACTGAAGCTTTCTTT	CASSTGFQDTEAFF
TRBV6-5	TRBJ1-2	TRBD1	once	TGTGCCAGCAGTGTACGACAGGGGGGAGTGGGGGGCTACACCTTC	CASSVRQGGVGGYTF
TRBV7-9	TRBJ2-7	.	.	TGTGCCAGCAGCTTTACGGTAACCGAGCAGTACTTC	CASSFTVTEQYF